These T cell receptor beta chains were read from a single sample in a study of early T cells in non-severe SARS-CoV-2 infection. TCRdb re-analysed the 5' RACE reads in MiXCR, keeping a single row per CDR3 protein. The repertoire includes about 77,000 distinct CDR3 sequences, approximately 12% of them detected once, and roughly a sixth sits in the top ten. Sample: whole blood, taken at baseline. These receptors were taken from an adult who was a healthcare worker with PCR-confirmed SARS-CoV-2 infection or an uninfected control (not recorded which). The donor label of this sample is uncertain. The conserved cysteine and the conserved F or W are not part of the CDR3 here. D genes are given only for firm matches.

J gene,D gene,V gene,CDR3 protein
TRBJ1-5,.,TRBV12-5,ASGIIYQPQH
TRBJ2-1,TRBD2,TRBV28,ASSSLASGSQNNEQF
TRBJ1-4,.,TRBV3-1,ASGGGKLF
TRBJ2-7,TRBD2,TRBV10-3,AISEMEKLAEYEQY
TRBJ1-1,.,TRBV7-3,ASSYRATEAF
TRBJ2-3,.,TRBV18,ASSPRGYSDTQY
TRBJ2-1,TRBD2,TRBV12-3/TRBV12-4,ASNTLAGEGEQF
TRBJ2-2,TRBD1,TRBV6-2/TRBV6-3,ASSSGQGNTGELF
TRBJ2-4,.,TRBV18,ASSPLGAGNIQY
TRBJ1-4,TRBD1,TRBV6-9,ASSLKWDRAEKLF
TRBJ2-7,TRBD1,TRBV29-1,SVAGTEQSYEQY
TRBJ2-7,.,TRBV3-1,ASNQYGASYEQY
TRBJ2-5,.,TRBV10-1,ASSEGRSGQETQY